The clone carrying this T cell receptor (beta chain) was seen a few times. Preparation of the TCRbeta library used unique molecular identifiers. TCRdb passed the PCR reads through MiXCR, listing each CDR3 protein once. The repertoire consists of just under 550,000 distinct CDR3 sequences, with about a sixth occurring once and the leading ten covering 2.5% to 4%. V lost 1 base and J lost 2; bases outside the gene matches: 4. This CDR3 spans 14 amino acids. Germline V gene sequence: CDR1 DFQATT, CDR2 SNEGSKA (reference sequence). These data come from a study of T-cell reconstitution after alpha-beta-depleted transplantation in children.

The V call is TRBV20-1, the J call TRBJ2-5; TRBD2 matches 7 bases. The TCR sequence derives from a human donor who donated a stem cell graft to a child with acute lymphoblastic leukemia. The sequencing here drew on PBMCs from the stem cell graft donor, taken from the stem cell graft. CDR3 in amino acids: CSARAGLVQETQYF. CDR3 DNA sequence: TGCAGTGCTAGAGCCGGACTAGTTCAAGAGACCCAGTACTTC.